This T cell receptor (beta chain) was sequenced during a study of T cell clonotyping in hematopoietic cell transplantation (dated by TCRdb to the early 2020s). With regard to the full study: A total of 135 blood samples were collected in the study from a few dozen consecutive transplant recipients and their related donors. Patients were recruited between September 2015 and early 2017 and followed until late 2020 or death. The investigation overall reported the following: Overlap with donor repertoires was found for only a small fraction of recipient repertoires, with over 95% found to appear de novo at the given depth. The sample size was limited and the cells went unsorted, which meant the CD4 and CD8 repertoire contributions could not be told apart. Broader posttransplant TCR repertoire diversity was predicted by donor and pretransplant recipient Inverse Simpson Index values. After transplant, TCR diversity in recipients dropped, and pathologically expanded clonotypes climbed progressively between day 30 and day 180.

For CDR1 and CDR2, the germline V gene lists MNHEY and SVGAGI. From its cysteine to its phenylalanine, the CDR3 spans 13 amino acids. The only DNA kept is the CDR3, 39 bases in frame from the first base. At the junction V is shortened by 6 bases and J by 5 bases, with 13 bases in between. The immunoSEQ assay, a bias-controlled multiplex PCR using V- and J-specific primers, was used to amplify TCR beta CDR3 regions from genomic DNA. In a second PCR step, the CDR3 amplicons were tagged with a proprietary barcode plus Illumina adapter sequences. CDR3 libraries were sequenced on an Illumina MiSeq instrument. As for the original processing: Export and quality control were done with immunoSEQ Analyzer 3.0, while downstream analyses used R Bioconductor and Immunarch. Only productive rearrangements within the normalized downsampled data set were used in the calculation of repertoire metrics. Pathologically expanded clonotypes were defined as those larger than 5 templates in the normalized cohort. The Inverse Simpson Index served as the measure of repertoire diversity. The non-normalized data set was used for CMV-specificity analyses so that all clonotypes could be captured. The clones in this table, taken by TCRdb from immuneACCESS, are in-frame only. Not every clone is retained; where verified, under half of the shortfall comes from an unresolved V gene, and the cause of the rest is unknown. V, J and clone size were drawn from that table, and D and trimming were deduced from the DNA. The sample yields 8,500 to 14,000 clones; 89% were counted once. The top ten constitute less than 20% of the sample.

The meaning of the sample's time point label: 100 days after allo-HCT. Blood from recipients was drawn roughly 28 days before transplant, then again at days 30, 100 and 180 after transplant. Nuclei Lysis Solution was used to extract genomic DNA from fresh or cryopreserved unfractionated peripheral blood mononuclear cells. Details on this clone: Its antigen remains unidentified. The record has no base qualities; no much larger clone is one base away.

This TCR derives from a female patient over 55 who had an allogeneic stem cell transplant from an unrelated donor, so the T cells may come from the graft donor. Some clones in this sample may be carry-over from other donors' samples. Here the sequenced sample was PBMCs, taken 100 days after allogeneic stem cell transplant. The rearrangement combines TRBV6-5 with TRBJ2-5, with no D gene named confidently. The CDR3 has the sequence CASSAGRRETQYF. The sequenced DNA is TGTGCCAGCAGCGCAGGACGACGGGAGACCCAGTACTTC.